The table lists the clone carrying this T cell receptor beta chain with a count of one. The target antigen is unknown. These data originate in a study of vaccination and CD4 T cells after COVID-19. Study-level information: Sampling after COVID took place at a median of around 91 days (range 35 to 161) following diagnosis.

Sequence data for DNA of cultured CD4+ T cells were generated by the Oncomine TCR Beta short-read assay. TCRdb redid the calling of the PCR reads with MiXCR, one entry per CDR3 protein. Here the sample spans just over 3,000 distinct CDR3 sequences, 20% to 30% being singletons. Germline lookup yields CDR1 MNHEY and CDR2 SVGAGI. The CDR3 totals 15 residues. The V and J ends lost 0 bases and 5 bases respectively, with 13 bases between them. Treatment indicated: roughly nine-day PBMC culture with coronavirus spike peptide pools or control peptides (ViraFEST assay). Broader study findings: Convalescent patients showed a median around 90% of reactive clones that were seen only post-vaccination.

The rearrangement links TRBV6-5 to TRBJ1-1; D may be TRBD1 (5 bases). This sequence originates from a human donor who had recovered from COVID-19. The specimen comprised CD4+ T cells from blood, cultured in vitro, sampled after SARS-CoV-2 vaccination. The CDR3 coding sequence is TGTGCCAGCAGTTACTCTTACAGGTCTTCTACTGAAGCTTTCTTT. Translating it yields CASSYSYRSSTEAFF.